This is a list of T cell receptor beta chains from one sample in a study of PD-1 blockade in classical Hodgkin lymphoma. The assay was immunoSEQ multiplex PCR, and TCRdb's table has in-frame clones only and misses some. The sample contains about 21,000 clones, approximately 71% of which appear only once. This sample comprised peripheral blood mononuclear cells (PBMCs), obtained at baseline. The receptors here all came from a human donor with classical Hodgkin lymphoma. The CDR3 runs from the conserved cysteine through the conserved F or W. The D gene is left open where the match is weak. Not every row has a clone size; where given, it reads once, few, many or a size class.

j_gene,d_gene,v_gene,abundance,CDR3nt,CDR3aa
TRBJ1-1,.,TRBV28,few,TGTGCCAGCAGTTTTTTGGATCGTGAGGCTTTCTTT,CASSFLDREAFF
TRBJ1-2,.,TRBV11-3,.,TGTGCCAGCATCGCGACAGGCCTCCTTAACTATGGCTACACCTTC,CASIATGLLNYGYTF
TRBJ2-2,.,TRBV15,.,TGTGCCACCAGGGTGCGAGAACCCACCGGGGAGCTGTTTTTT,CATRVREPTGELFF
TRBJ2-1,.,TRBV5-1,few,TGCGCCAGCAGCTTGGACAGGGAGGGCAATGAGCAGTTCTTC,CASSLDREGNEQFF
TRBJ1-2,.,TRBV28,.,TGTGCCAGCAGTTTAATTGTCCAGGGCTATGGCTACACCTTC,CASSLIVQGYGYTF
TRBJ2-5,TRBD1,TRBV19,.,TGTGCCAGTAGTACTCAGAGGACAGGGGGAGAGACCCAGTACTTC,CASSTQRTGGETQYF
TRBJ2-3,TRBD2,TRBV4-1,once,TGCGCCAGCAGCCCTTCTAGCGGGGGCGTAGATACGCAGTATTTT,CASSPSSGGVDTQYF
TRBJ2-2,.,TRBV2,.,TGTGCCAGCAGTCAAGAGGGACTCAACACCGGGGAGCTGTTTTTT,CASSQEGLNTGELFF
TRBJ2-3,.,TRBV5-6,.,TGTGCCAGCAGCTTAGTCGATCAGGGACCCACGGATACGCAGTATTTT,CASSLVDQGPTDTQYF
TRBJ2-7,.,TRBV28,.,TGTGCCAGCAGTTTAAAGGGGTTCGGGCAGTACTTC,CASSLKGFGQYF
TRBJ1-1,TRBD1,TRBV6-5,.,TGTGCCAGCAGTTACAGGGGGCCCACTGAAGCTTTCTTT,CASSYRGPTEAFF
TRBJ1-1,.,TRBV11-3,.,TGTGCCAGCAGCTTAGATCGGGGCACTGAAGCTTTCTTT,CASSLDRGTEAFF
TRBJ2-5,TRBD1,TRBV18,.,TGTGCCAGCTCGCCGGGGACAGGGAGCCAAGAGACCCAGTACTTC,CASSPGTGSQETQYF
TRBJ1-1,.,TRBV2,few,TGTGCCAGCAGTGTGATGTGGACCGACGAGCTGAACACTGAAGCTTTCTTT,CASSVMWTDELNTEAFF
TRBJ1-4,.,TRBV7-8,.,TGTGCCAGCAGCTCCGGACAGCGGACAACTAATGAAAAACTGTTTTTT,CASSSGQRTTNEKLFF
TRBJ2-7,.,TRBV6-6,medium-sized,TGTGCCAGCAGTTACTCGGCAGGCCAACTCTACGAGCAGTACTTC,CASSYSAGQLYEQYF
TRBJ2-5,TRBD1,TRBV6-5,.,TGTGCCAGCAGTTCCCGACAGGGTATGGGAGAGACCCAGTACTTC,CASSSRQGMGETQYF
TRBJ2-7,TRBD2,TRBV28,.,TGTGCCAGTCCCCCGGGGCTAGCGGATACCTACGAGCAGTACTTC,CASPPGLADTYEQYF
TRBJ1-1,.,TRBV7-9,.,TGTGCCAGCAGCTCCGAAGGACAGCTATTGAACACTGAAGCTTTCTTT,CASSSEGQLLNTEAFF
TRBJ1-5,TRBD1,TRBV6-5,.,TGTGCCAGCAGTTCAGGGGGAGGCCAGCCCCAGCATTTT,CASSSGGGQPQHF
TRBJ1-4,.,TRBV12-1,few,TGTGCCAGCAGCTTTGAGCCCCGGGACAGGGCGTGGAGCGAAAAACTGTTTTTT,CASSFEPRDRAWSEKLFF
TRBJ2-2,TRBD1,TRBV28,.,TGTGCCAGCAGTTTGGACAGGGGGCGGGACACCGGGGAGCTGTTTTTT,CASSLDRGRDTGELFF
TRBJ2-4,.,TRBV7-2,.,TGTGCCAGCAGCTTAGAAGTAGGCGTTGGGACCAAAAACATTCAGTACTTC,CASSLEVGVGTKNIQYF
TRBJ1-4,.,TRBV6-1,.,TGTGCCAGCAGTGAAGCGAGCTGGAAGGGAGGCCCCCGAGAAAAACTGTTTTTT,CASSEASWKGGPREKLFF
TRBJ1-2,.,TRBV9,.,TGTGCCAGCAGCGTAGATCAGGGAGCTAACTATGGCTACACCTTC,CASSVDQGANYGYTF
TRBJ1-4,.,TRBV6-1,once,.,CASSFGTGAIF
TRBJ1-5,.,TRBV10-3,.,TGTGCCACCCAAAAGGGCCCTTATAGCAATCAGCCCCAGCATTTT,CATQKGPYSNQPQHF
TRBJ2-5,TRBD1,TRBV15,.,TGTGCCACCAGCAGAGCCAGAGGACAGGGTACGTTACAAGAGACCCAGTACTTC,CATSRARGQGTLQETQYF
TRBJ2-7,.,TRBV5-4,.,TGTGCCAGCAGCTTGAACCCGAGGGAGCAGTACTTC,CASSLNPREQYF
TRBJ2-1,.,TRBV6-5,.,TGTGCCAGCAGTTACTCCGGGGGGCATGAGCAGTTCTTC,CASSYSGGHEQFF
TRBJ2-7,.,TRBV5-8,.,TGTGCCAGCAGCTTCGCCCAGGAGTACGAGCAGTACTTC,CASSFAQEYEQYF
TRBJ2-7,.,TRBV7-9,.,TGTGCCAGCAGCTTAGAATGGGATAGTTACGAGCAGTACTTC,CASSLEWDSYEQYF
TRBJ2-5,.,TRBV6-5,.,TGTGCCAGCAGTTACTCTAACACGCAAGAGACCCAGTACTTC,CASSYSNTQETQYF
TRBJ1-1,.,TRBV2,few,TGTGCCGGAACCAGGGAGTTGAACACTGAAGCTTTCTTT,CAGTRELNTEAFF
TRBJ2-6,.,TRBV28,.,TGTGCCAGCAGTTTGTGGAGCTCTGGGGCCAACGTCCTGACTTTC,CASSLWSSGANVLTF
TRBJ2-7,TRBD2,TRBV5-4,.,TGTGCCAGCAGCTTTTCAGGGCCGACTAGCGGGGGTTCCTACGAGCAGTACTTC,CASSFSGPTSGGSYEQYF